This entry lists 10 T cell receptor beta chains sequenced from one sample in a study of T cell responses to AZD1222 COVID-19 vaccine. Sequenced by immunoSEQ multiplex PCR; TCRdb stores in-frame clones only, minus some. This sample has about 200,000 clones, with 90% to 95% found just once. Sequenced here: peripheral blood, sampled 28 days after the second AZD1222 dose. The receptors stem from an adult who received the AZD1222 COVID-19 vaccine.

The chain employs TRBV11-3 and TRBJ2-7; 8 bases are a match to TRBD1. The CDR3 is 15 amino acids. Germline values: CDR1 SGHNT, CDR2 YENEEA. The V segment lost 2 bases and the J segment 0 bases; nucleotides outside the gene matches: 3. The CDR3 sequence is CASSLYRGFSYEQYF. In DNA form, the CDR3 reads TGTGCCAGCAGCTTATACAGGGGGTTCTCCTACGAGCAGTACTTC.

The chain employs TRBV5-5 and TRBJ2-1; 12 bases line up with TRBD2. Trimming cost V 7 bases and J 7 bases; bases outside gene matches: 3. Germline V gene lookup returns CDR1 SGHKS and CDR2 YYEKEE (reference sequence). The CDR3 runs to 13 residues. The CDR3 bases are TGTGCCAGCTCGGGGACTAGCGGGAATGAGCAGTTCTTC. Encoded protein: CASSGTSGNEQFF. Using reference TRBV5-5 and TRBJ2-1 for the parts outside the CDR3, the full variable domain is DAGVTQSPTHLIKTRGQQVTLRCSPISGHKSVSWYQQVLGQGPQFIFQYYEKEERGRGNFPDRFSARQFPNYSSELNVNALLLGDSALYLCASSGTSGNEQFFGPGTRLTVL.

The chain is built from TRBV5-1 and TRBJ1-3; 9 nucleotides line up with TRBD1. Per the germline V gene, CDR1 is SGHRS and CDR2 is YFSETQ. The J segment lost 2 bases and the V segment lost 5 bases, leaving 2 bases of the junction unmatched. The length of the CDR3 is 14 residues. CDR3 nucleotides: TGCGCCAGCAGGGGACAGGGTGCTGGAAACACCATATATTTT. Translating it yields CASRGQGAGNTIYF. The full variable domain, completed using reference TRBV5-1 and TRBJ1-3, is KAGVTQTPRYLIKTRGQQVTLSCSPISGHRSVSWYQQTPGQGLQFLFEYFSETQRNKGNFPGRFSGRQFSNSRSEMNVSTLELGDSALYLCASRGQGAGNTIYFGEGSWLTVV.

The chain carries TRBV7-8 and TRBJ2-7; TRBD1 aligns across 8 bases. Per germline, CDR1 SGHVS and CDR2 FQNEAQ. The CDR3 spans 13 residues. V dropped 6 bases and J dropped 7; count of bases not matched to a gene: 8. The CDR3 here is CASRGDRMGEQYF. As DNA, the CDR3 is TGTGCCAGCAGGGGGGACAGGATGGGAGAGCAGTACTTC.

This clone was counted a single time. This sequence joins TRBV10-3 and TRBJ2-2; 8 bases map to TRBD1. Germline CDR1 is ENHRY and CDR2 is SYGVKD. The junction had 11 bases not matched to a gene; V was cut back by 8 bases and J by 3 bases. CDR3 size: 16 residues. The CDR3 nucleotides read TGTGCCATCCAACGAAAGGACAGGGAACACACCGGGGAGCTGTTTTTT. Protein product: CAIQRKDREHTGELFF.

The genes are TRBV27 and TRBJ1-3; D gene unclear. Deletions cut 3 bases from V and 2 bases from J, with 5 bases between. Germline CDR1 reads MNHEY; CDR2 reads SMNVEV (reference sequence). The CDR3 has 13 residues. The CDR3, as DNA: TGTGCCAGCAGTTTTGGGCCTGGAAACACCATATATTTT. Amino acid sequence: CASSFGPGNTIYF.

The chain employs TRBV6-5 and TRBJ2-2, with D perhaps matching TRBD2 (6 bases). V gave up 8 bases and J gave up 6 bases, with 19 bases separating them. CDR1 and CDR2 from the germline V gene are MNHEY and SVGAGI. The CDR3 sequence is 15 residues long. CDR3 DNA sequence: TGTGCCAGCGGCCGGGCGTGGGGGGTCGCCGGGGAGCTGTTTTTT. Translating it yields CASGRAWGVAGELFF.

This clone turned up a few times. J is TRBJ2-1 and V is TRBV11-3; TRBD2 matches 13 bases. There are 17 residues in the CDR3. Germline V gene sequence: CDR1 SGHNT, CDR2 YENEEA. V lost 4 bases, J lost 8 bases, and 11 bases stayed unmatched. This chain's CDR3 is CASSSGTSGTMGDEQFF. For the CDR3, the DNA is TGTGCCAGCAGCTCTGGGACTAGCGGGACTATGGGTGATGAGCAGTTCTTC.

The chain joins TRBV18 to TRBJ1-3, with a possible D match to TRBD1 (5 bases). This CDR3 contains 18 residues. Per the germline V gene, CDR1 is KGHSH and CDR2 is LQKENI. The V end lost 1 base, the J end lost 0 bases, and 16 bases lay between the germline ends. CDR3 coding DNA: TGTGCCAGCTCACCACAGTTGGGGAGACAGACCTCTGGAAACACCATATATTTT. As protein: CASSPQLGRQTSGNTIYF.

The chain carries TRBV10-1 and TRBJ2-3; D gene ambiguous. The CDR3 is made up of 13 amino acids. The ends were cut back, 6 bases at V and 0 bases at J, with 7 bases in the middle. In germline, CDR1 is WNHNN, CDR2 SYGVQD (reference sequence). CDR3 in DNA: TGCGCCAGCAGCCCCCAGAGCACAGATACGCAGTATTTT. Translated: CASSPQSTDTQYF.